The 5 T cell receptor beta chains listed next were all sequenced from one sample in a study of cytomegalovirus exposure and HLA in healthy donors. PCR was performed using 60 Vbeta and 13 Jbeta primers. Profiled with immunoSEQ multiplex PCR; TCRdb holds only in-frame clones, not every one. The repertoire holds some 170,000 clones, with approximately 82% as singletons. Sample: PBMCs. Receptors were obtained from a woman in her 30s in good health and CMV-seronegative.

CDR3 coding DNA: TGTGCCACCTTCTCAGGGGGCCTCCAAGTGCCCCAGTACTTC. Its translation is CATFSGGLQVPQYF. The chain uses TRBV7-8 and TRBJ2-5; 8 bases agree with TRBD1. Germline CDR1 SGHVS, CDR2 FQNEAQ. The CDR3 contains 14 residues. Trimming cost V 10 bases and J 9 bases; bases outside gene matches: 16. Full variable domain (remainder filled in from reference TRBV7-8 and TRBJ2-5): GAGVSQSPRYKVAKRGQDVALRCDPISGHVSLFWYQQALGQGPEFLTYFQNEAQLDKSGLPSDRFFAERPEGSVSTLKIQRTQQEDSAVYLCATFSGGLQVPQYFGPGTRLLVL.

The V gene is TRBV19, the J gene TRBJ1-5; D is possibly TRBD1 (5 bases). This CDR3 is built from 14 residues. Trimming cost V 3 bases and J 4 bases, with 10 bases left between them. Germline-derived CDR1 and CDR2 are LNHDA and SQIVND (reference sequence). The CDR3 loop reads CASSMRGENQPQHF. The DNA of the CDR3 is TGTGCCAGTAGTATGCGGGGGGAGAATCAGCCCCAGCATTTT.

The rearrangement joins TRBV6-5 to TRBJ2-5, with 12 bases matching TRBD1. V shed 5 bases, J shed 4 bases, and the junction held 2 bases outside the gene matches. The CDR3 extends over 14 amino acids. CDR1 is MNHEY and CDR2 is SVGAGI in the germline V gene. The CDR3 reads CASSRDRGRETQYF. The CDR3 nucleotides are TGTGCCAGCAGTCGGGACAGGGGGCGAGAGACCCAGTACTTC.

This chain connects TRBV28 to TRBJ2-3; possible D gene TRBD1, 5 bases. V was trimmed by 1 base and J by 0 bases, leaving 11 bases between them. There are 16 residues in the CDR3. CDR1 is MDHEN, CDR2 SYDVKM, per germline. CDR3 sequence reads: CASSLFADTSTDTQYF. CDR3 in DNA: TGTGCCAGCAGTTTATTTGCGGACACAAGCACAGATACGCAGTATTTT.

The chain has TRBV27 and TRBJ1-5, with D unresolved. This CDR3 spans 14 amino acids. The germline gives CDR1 MNHEY, CDR2 SMNVEV (reference sequence). Trimming took 5 bases from V and 3 from J, leaving 11 bases between them. The chain's CDR3 is CASSLRSTNQPQHF. The CDR3, as DNA: TGTGCCAGCAGTCTCCGGTCCACCAATCAGCCCCAGCATTTT.